This is a list of T cell receptor beta chains from one sample in a study of shared clonotypes between healthy human individuals. Libraries were prepared by immunoSEQ multiplex PCR; TCRdb keeps only in-frame clonotypes and omits some of them. Of a few million clones in the sample, about 92% were seen once. The sequenced material came from naive CD4+ T cells sorted from blood. Receptors originate from a man younger than 35 in good health. CDR3s include the opening cysteine and the closing phenylalanine or tryptophan. The order of the fields is V gene, clone size, J gene, D gene, CDR3 DNA, CDR3 protein. A D gene is named only where the DNA matches it firmly. Rows give clone size only sometimes, using once, few, many, or a class for an expanded clone.

V: TRBV28; size: .; J: TRBJ1-5; D: .; DNA: TGTGCCAGCAGGACCATTGGACAGCCCCAGCATTTT; CDR3: CASRTIGQPQHF
V: TRBV6-5; size: .; J: TRBJ1-1; D: .; DNA: TGTGCCAGCACCTCCGGCACTGAAGCTTTCTTT; CDR3: CASTSGTEAFF
V: TRBV11-3; size: .; J: TRBJ2-3; D: TRBD2; DNA: TGTGCCAGCAGCTTAGGGACTAGCGGGGGGACAGATACGCAGTATTTT; CDR3: CASSLGTSGGTDTQYF
V: TRBV5-1; size: .; J: TRBJ2-7; D: .; DNA: TGCGCCAGCACCGAGAGATCGACAGGGACTAGCTACGAGCAGTACTTC; CDR3: CASTERSTGTSYEQYF
V: TRBV18; size: .; J: TRBJ2-7; D: TRBD1; DNA: TGTGCCAGCTCACCCCCGGGACAGGGGTCCTACGAGCAGTACTTC; CDR3: CASSPPGQGSYEQYF
V: TRBV30; size: .; J: TRBJ2-5; D: .; DNA: TGTGCCTGGAGTGCCCTAGGGGCCCAGTACTTC; CDR3: CAWSALGAQYF
V: TRBV19; size: .; J: TRBJ1-5; D: .; DNA: TGTGCCAGTACCGATCGGTTTGGGGGGCCTAGAAGCAATCAGCCCCAGCATTTT; CDR3: CASTDRFGGPRSNQPQHF
V: TRBV19; size: .; J: TRBJ2-5; D: .; DNA: TGTGCCAGTAGTACCGACAGGTCAGGGACCCAGTACTTC; CDR3: CASSTDRSGTQYF
V: TRBV10-3; size: .; J: TRBJ2-7; D: .; DNA: TGTGCCATCAGTGGGGACGTCGAGCAGTACTTC; CDR3: CAISGDVEQYF
V: TRBV30; size: .; J: TRBJ2-7; D: .; DNA: TGTGCCTGGAGTTCGCCCGGCAGGTCCACGTACGAGCAGTACTTC; CDR3: CAWSSPGRSTYEQYF
V: TRBV9; size: .; J: TRBJ1-4; D: TRBD1; DNA: TGTGCCAGCAGCGCACAGGGGGTGGATGAAAAACTGTTTTTT; CDR3: CASSAQGVDEKLFF
V: TRBV19; size: .; J: TRBJ2-1; D: TRBD2; DNA: TGTGCCAGTAGTATGCGGGAGGGCCGGAATGAGCAGTTCTTC; CDR3: CASSMREGRNEQFF
V: TRBV6-5; size: .; J: TRBJ2-1; D: .; DNA: TGTGCCAGCAGTTACCTAGCCCAGCCGGGCAATGAGCAGTTCTTC; CDR3: CASSYLAQPGNEQFF
V: TRBV10-3; size: .; J: TRBJ1-1; D: .; DNA: TGTGCCATCAGTGAGTCTAAGGGGGTGGGGGACACTGAAGCTTTCTTT; CDR3: CAISESKGVGDTEAFF
V: TRBV5-4; size: .; J: TRBJ2-1; D: .; DNA: TGTGCCAGCAGCTTGCCGGGTAGCTCCTACAATGAGCAGTTCTTC; CDR3: CASSLPGSSYNEQFF
V: TRBV5-1; size: .; J: TRBJ1-2; D: .; DNA: TGCGCCAGCAGCTTGAGACCCCTCGACAGGACCTATGGCTACACCTTC; CDR3: CASSLRPLDRTYGYTF
V: TRBV7-9; size: .; J: TRBJ2-2; D: TRBD1; DNA: TGTGCCAGCAGCAAACCGGGACAGGGGGGAACCGGGGAGCTGTTTTTT; CDR3: CASSKPGQGGTGELFF
V: TRBV19; size: .; J: TRBJ2-7; D: TRBD1; DNA: TGTGCCAGCTCCCTGGGCCGAGGACAGGGGGCGGTGTACGAGCAGTACTTC; CDR3: CASSLGRGQGAVYEQYF
V: TRBV10-3; size: .; J: TRBJ2-3; D: TRBD1; DNA: TGTGCCATCGGACCGGGACAGGGGGCGCGGGCAGATACGCAGTATTTT; CDR3: CAIGPGQGARADTQYF
V: TRBV20-1; size: .; J: TRBJ1-5; D: .; DNA: TGCAGTGCTAGCTCGAACCAGCCCCAGCATTTT; CDR3: CSASSNQPQHF
V: TRBV19; size: .; J: TRBJ2-3; D: TRBD2; DNA: TGTGCCAGTAGTATGGGGCGGACTAGCGGGACCACAGATACGCAGTATTTT; CDR3: CASSMGRTSGTTDTQYF
V: TRBV5-1; size: .; J: TRBJ2-5; D: TRBD2; DNA: TGCGCCAGCAGCCCCAGGGGCGGGGGGGCCCGGGAGACCCAGTACTTC; CDR3: CASSPRGGGARETQYF
V: TRBV7-2; size: once; J: TRBJ1-1; D: TRBD1; DNA: TGTGCCAGCAGCTTAGCGACAGGGAGCACTGAAGCTTTCTTT; CDR3: CASSLATGSTEAFF
V: TRBV7-2; size: .; J: TRBJ2-3; D: .; DNA: TGTGCCAGCAGCCGACCAGGGTCCACAGATACGCAGTATTTT; CDR3: CASSRPGSTDTQYF
V: TRBV29-1; size: .; J: TRBJ2-7; D: .; DNA: TGCAGCGTTCGGAGCTCCTACGAGCAGTACTTC; CDR3: CSVRSSYEQYF
V: TRBV5-1; size: .; J: TRBJ2-7; D: TRBD2; DNA: TGCGCCAGCAGCACTAGCGGGAGAGTTGGAGACGAGCAGTACTTC; CDR3: CASSTSGRVGDEQYF
V: TRBV5-5; size: .; J: TRBJ2-1; D: TRBD1; DNA: TGTGCCAGCAGCTTGTACCCCCCGACAGGGGTGAACTACAATGAGCAGTTCTTC; CDR3: CASSLYPPTGVNYNEQFF
V: TRBV5-8; size: once; J: TRBJ1-5; D: .; DNA: TGTGCCAGCAGCTTGCCGGGGGCTGAAAGCAATCAGCCCCAGCATTTT; CDR3: CASSLPGAESNQPQHF
V: TRBV5-4; size: .; J: TRBJ1-2; D: TRBD1; DNA: TGTGCCAGCAGCTTTGAAGGGGGCTCAAGGTATGGCTACACCTTC; CDR3: CASSFEGGSRYGYTF
V: TRBV19; size: .; J: TRBJ1-5; D: .; DNA: TGTGCCAGTAGTATGGGTGGGCATGGTCAGCCCCAGCATTTT; CDR3: CASSMGGHGQPQHF
V: TRBV19; size: .; J: TRBJ1-5; D: TRBD1; DNA: TGTGCCAGTAGTAGGGACAGGGGGCAAAATAGCAATCAGCCCCAGCATTTT; CDR3: CASSRDRGQNSNQPQHF
V: TRBV4-1; size: .; J: TRBJ1-5; D: TRBD1; DNA: TGCGCCAGCAGCCAAGACGACAGGGGGCCTCAGCCCCAGCATTTT; CDR3: CASSQDDRGPQPQHF
V: TRBV5-1; size: .; J: TRBJ2-7; D: .; DNA: TGCGCCAGCAGCTTAGGGGCCTACGAGCAGTACTTC; CDR3: CASSLGAYEQYF
V: TRBV29-1; size: .; J: TRBJ2-1; D: TRBD1; DNA: TGCAGCCTGGGACAGGTCCCCCCCTACAATGAGCAGTTCTTC; CDR3: CSLGQVPPYNEQFF
V: TRBV6-6; size: .; J: TRBJ1-5; D: .; DNA: TGTGCCAGCAGAAAACAGGGTAACGGCAATCAGCCCCAGCATTTT; CDR3: CASRKQGNGNQPQHF
V: TRBV4-3; size: .; J: TRBJ2-3; D: .; DNA: TGCGCCAGCAGCCAAGATTTTCATGGGCTCACAGATACGCAGTATTTT; CDR3: CASSQDFHGLTDTQYF
V: TRBV4-2; size: .; J: TRBJ2-5; D: .; DNA: TGTGCCAGCAGCCAAGTCACAGGTCAAGAGACCCAGTACTTC; CDR3: CASSQVTGQETQYF
V: TRBV5-8; size: .; J: TRBJ2-5; D: .; DNA: TGTGCCAGCAGCTTGTTTACGGCCCGAGAGACCCAGTACTTC; CDR3: CASSLFTARETQYF
V: TRBV30; size: .; J: TRBJ2-1; D: TRBD2; DNA: TGTGCCTCTCGCGGCGGGAGAAACAATGAGCAGTTCTTC; CDR3: CASRGGRNNEQFF
V: TRBV29-1; size: .; J: TRBJ2-3; D: .; DNA: TGCAGCGTTGCGGGAAAGTACACAGATACGCAGTATTTT; CDR3: CSVAGKYTDTQYF
V: TRBV18; size: .; J: TRBJ2-5; D: TRBD1; DNA: TGTGCCAGCTCACCACCGGCTTCAGGGGGCCGGGAGACCCAGTACTTC; CDR3: CASSPPASGGRETQYF
V: TRBV18; size: .; J: TRBJ2-2; D: .; DNA: TGTGCCAGCTCACCGGGTAGGAACACCGGGGAGCTGTTTTTT; CDR3: CASSPGRNTGELFF